What follows is one TCR beta chain and its context. Its antigen is currently unknown. Methods used by the authors: ImmunoSEQ yielded junction-only sequences lacking quality scores, so filtering differed. Assay: immunoSEQ multiplex PCR; the TCRdb copy retains only in-frame clones and omits some. V and J calls and clone size are as listed in that table; D and trimming were resolved from the DNA. The profile covers approximately 2,200,000 clones, with about 92% appearing a single time and 1.5% to 2% taken by the ten largest. The data stem from a study of shared clonotypes between healthy human individuals. Naive-designated CD8 cells lacked CD45RO, were positively enriched for CCR7, and omitted terminally differentiated effector memory CD45RA+ cells. Germline CDR1 SGDLS, CDR2 YYNGEE. V was clipped by 0 bases and J by 9 bases, with 9 bases between them. The CDR3 extends over 13 amino acids. Findings and caveats of the study: When compared with the clonotypes that were shared by all four sorted-subset donors, the non-shared clonotypes turned out to have lower generation probabilities.

The chain is built from TRBV9 and TRBJ2-2, with D perhaps TRBD2 (5 bases). This sequence was found in a man aged 18-30 years in good health. Some clones in this sample may be carry-over from other donors' samples. Sequenced input: naive CD8+ T cells from PBMCs. This CDR3 reads CASSVGGSRELFF. DNA for the CDR3: TGTGCCAGCAGCGTAGGAGGGAGCCGGGAGCTGTTTTTT. Based on the CDR3 plus reference TRBV9 and TRBJ2-2, the full variable domain is DSGVTQTPKHLITATGQRVTLRCSPRSGDLSVYWYQQSLDQGLQFLIQYYNGEERAKGNILERFSAQQFPDLHSELNLSSLELGDSALYFCASSVGGSRELFFGEGSRLTVL.